This T cell receptor beta chain was sequenced for a study of CD8 T cells in Susac syndrome. V gave up 5 bases and J gave up 8 bases; unmatched junction bases: 9. There are 15 residues in the CDR3. The germline V gene has CDR1 MDHEN and CDR2 SYDVKM. RNA amounts of about 0.5 to 1 ug underwent reverse transcription with random hexamers. From the immunoSEQ multiplex PCR reads, TCRdb called clonotypes with MiXCR, one entry per CDR3 protein. The sample lists around 140,000 distinct CDR3 sequences, roughly 94% occurring once. The authors carried out high-throughput sequencing of TCR beta. They applied it to CD8+ and CD4+ T cells obtained from blood.

The chain has TRBV28 and TRBJ2-1, with 10 bases identical to TRBD1. The receptor's source is a human donor with Susac syndrome. The sequencing sample was made of CD4+ T cells from PBMCs. CDR3 in DNA: TGTGCCAGCAGTCACCGACAGGGGGCCTTGGATGAGCAGTTCTTC. Amino acids: CASSHRQGALDEQFF.